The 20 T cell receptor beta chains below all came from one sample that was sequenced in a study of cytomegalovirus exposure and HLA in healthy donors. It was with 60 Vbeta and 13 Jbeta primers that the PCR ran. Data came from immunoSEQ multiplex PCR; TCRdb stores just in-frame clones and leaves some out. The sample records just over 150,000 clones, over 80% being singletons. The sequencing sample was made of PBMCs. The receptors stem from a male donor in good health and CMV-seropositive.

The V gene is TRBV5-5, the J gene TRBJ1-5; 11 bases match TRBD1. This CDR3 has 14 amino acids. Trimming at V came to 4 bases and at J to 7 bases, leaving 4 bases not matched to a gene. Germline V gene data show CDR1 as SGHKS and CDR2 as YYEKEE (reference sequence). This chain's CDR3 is CASSRTGGAQPQHF. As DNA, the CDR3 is TGTGCCAGCAGCCGGACAGGGGGCGCGCAGCCCCAGCATTTT.

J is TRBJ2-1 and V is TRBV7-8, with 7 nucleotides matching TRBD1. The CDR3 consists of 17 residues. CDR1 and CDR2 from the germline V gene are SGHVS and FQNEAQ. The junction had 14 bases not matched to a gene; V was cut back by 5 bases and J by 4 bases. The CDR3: CASSPEPTGAGYNEQFF. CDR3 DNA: TGTGCCAGCAGCCCAGAACCTACAGGGGCCGGTTACAATGAGCAGTTCTTC. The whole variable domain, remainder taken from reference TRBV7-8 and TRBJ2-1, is GAGVSQSPRYKVAKRGQDVALRCDPISGHVSLFWYQQALGQGPEFLTYFQNEAQLDKSGLPSDRFFAERPEGSVSTLKIQRTQQEDSAVYLCASSPEPTGAGYNEQFFGPGTRLTVL.

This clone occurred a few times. The CDR3 loop reads CASSLAQSSYEQYF. The CDR3 DNA is TGTGCCAGCAGCTTAGCACAGAGCTCCTACGAGCAGTACTTC. The genes are TRBV7-6 and TRBJ2-7, with D uncertain. This CDR3 contains 14 residues. The germline V gene encodes CDR1 SGHVS and CDR2 FNYEAQ. V lost 0 bases and J lost 0, with 6 bases in between.

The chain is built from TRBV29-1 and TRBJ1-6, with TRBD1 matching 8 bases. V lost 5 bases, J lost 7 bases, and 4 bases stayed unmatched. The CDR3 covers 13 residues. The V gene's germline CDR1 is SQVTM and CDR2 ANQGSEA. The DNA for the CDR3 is TGCAGCGTTCAGGGGGCGGAAAATTCACCCCTCCACTTT. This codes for CSVQGAENSPLHF.

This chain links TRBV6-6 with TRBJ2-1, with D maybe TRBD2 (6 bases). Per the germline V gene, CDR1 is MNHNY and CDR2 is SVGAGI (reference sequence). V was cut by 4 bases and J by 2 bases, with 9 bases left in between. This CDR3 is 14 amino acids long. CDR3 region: CASSFSGAYNEQFF. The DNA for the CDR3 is TGTGCCAGCAGTTTTTCGGGAGCCTACAATGAGCAGTTCTTC.

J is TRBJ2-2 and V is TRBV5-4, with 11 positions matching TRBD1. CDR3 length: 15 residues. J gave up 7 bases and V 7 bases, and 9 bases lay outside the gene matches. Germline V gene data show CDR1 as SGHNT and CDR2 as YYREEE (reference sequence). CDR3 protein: CASAPGQGGFGELFF. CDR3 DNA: TGTGCCAGCGCCCCGGGACAGGGGGGGTTCGGGGAGCTGTTTTTT.

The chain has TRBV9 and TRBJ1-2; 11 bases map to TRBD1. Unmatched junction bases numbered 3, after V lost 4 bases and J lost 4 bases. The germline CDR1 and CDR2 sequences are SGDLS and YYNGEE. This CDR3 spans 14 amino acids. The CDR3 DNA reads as TGTGCCAGCAGCACCGGACAGGGGGCCTATGGCTACACCTTC. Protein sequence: CASSTGQGAYGYTF. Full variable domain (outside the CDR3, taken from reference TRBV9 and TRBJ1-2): DSGVTQTPKHLITATGQRVTLRCSPRSGDLSVYWYQQSLDQGLQFLIQYYNGEERAKGNILERFSAQQFPDLHSELNLSSLELGDSALYFCASSTGQGAYGYTFGSGTRLTVV.

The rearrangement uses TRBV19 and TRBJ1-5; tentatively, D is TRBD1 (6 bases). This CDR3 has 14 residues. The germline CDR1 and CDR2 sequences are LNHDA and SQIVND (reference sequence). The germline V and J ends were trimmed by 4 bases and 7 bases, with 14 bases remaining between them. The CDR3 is CASSTQGLRQPQHF. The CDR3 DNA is TGTGCCAGTAGTACCCAGGGGCTTAGGCAGCCCCAGCATTTT.

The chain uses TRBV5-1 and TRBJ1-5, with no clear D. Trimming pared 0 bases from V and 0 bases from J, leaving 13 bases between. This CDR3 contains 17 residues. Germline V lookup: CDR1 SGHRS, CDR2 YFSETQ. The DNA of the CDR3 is TGCGCCAGCAGCTTGGAGGGAGCGGGGAATAGCAATCAGCCCCAGCATTTT. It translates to CASSLEGAGNSNQPQHF.

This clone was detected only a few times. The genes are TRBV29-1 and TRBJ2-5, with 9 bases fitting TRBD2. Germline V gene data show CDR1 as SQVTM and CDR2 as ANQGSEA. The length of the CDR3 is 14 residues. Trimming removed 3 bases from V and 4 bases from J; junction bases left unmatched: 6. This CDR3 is CSVDFAGGRETQYF. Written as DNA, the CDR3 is TGCAGCGTTGATTTCGCGGGAGGGCGAGAGACCCAGTACTTC. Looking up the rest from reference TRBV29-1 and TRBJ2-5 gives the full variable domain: SAVISQKPSRDICQRGTSLTIQCQVDSQVTMMFWYRQQPGQSLTLIATANQGSEATYESGFVIDKFPISRPNLTFSTLTVSNMSPEDSSIYLCSVDFAGGRETQYFGPGTRLLVL.

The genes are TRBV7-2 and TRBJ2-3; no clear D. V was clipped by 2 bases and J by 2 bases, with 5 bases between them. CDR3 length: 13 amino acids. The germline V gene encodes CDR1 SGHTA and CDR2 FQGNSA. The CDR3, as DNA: TGTGCCAGCAGCTTACCACTCACAGATACGCAGTATTTT. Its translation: CASSLPLTDTQYF.

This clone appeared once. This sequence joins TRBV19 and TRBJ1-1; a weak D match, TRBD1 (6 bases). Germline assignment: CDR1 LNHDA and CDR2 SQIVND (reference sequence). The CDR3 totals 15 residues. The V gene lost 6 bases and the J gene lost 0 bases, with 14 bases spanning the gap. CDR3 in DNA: TGTGCCAGTAGGAAACAGGGCTTCATGAACACTGAAGCTTTCTTT. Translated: CASRKQGFMNTEAFF.

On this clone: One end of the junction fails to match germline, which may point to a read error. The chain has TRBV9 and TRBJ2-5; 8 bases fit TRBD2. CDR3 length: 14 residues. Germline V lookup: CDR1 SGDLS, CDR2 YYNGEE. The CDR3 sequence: CAGSVGLAPATQYF. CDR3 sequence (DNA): TGTGCCGGCAGCGTAGGACTAGCTCCAGCGACCCAGTACTTC.

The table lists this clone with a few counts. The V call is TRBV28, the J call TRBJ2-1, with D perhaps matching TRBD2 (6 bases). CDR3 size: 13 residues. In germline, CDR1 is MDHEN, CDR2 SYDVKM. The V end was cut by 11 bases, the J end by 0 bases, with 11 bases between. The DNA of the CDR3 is TGTGCCGTAAGGAGGGACTCCTACAATGAGCAGTTCTTC. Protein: CAVRRDSYNEQFF. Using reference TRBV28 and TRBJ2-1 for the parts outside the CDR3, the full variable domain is DVKVTQSSRYLVKRTGEKVFLECVQDMDHENMFWYRQDPGLGLRLIYFSYDVKMKEKGDIPEGYSVSREKKERFSLILESASTNQTSMYLCAVRRDSYNEQFFGPGTRLTVL.

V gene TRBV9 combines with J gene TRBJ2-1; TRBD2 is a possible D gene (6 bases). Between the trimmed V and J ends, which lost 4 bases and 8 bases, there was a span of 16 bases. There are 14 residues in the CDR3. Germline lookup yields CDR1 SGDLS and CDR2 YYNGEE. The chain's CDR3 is CASSPPSGGYEQFF. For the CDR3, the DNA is TGTGCCAGCAGCCCCCCCAGCGGAGGGTATGAGCAGTTCTTC.

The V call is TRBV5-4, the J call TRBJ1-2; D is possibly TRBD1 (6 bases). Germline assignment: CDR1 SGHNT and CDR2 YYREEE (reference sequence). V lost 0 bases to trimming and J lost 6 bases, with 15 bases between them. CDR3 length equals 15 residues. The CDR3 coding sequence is TGTGCCAGCAGCTTGGGCACGGGGACATCTAATGGCTACACCTTC. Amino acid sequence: CASSLGTGTSNGYTF.

The CDR3 here is CASSHSPGLGSSTDTQYF. Here the CDR3 DNA reads TGTGCCAGCAGTCACTCCCCGGGACTAGGGAGCAGCACAGATACGCAGTATTTT. The chain carries TRBV28 and TRBJ2-3; 8 bases are shared with TRBD2. Germline trimming cut 5 bases from V and 0 bases from J; bases unmatched to any gene: 13. The germline V gene has CDR1 MDHEN and CDR2 SYDVKM. The CDR3 extends over 18 amino acids. The whole variable domain, filled in from reference TRBV28 and TRBJ2-3, reads DVKVTQSSRYLVKRTGEKVFLECVQDMDHENMFWYRQDPGLGLRLIYFSYDVKMKEKGDIPEGYSVSREKKERFSLILESASTNQTSMYLCASSHSPGLGSSTDTQYFGPGTRLTVL.

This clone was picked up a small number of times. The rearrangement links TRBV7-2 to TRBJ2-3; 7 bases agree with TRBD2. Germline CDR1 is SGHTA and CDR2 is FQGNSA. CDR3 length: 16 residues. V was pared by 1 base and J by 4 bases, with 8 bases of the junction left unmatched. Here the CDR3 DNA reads TGTGCCAGCAGCTTAGATCTGCGGGAGCCCCCAGATACGCAGTATTTT. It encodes CASSLDLREPPDTQYF.

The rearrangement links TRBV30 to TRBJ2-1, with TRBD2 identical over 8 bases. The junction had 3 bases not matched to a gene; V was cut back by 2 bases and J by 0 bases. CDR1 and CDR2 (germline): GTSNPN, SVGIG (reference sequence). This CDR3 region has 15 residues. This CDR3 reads CAWSSGTSSYNEQFF. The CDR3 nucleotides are TGTGCCTGGAGTTCTGGGACTAGCTCCTACAATGAGCAGTTCTTC.

The CDR3 DNA is TGCGCCAGCAGCTTGGTCCCAGGGGGACAAGAGACCCAGTACTTC. As protein: CASSLVPGGQETQYF. This sequence joins TRBV5-1 and TRBJ2-5; 7 bases agree with TRBD1. The CDR3 extends over 15 amino acids. V lost 0 bases to trimming and J lost 2 bases; unmatched junction nucleotides: 4. Germline CDR1 and CDR2: SGHRS and YFSETQ.